This TCR beta chain was found in a study of post-analysis software for immune sequencing data. General observations from the study: Higher frequency in patients than in controls was seen for about five TRBV segments, with TRBV5-6, TRBV5-1 and TRBV20-1 among them.

Trimming took 5 bases from V and 0 from J, leaving 23 bases between them. Germline V gene data show CDR1 as DFQATT and CDR2 as SNEGSKA (reference sequence). The CDR3 length is 18 residues. The table lists this clonotype with a few counts. Its antigen is not identified. Prepared TCR beta cDNA libraries contained unique molecular identifiers. TCRdb reprocessed the PCR reads with MiXCR, giving one entry per CDR3 protein. The sample yields hundreds of thousands of distinct CDR3 sequences, roughly 29% seen once. The clonotype comes from a girl aged 10 to 17 with multiple sclerosis. Source material: blood. This chain links TRBV20-1 with TRBJ1-5; unclear D gene. The CDR3 loop is CSADEPGRSEYSNQPQHF. CDR3 DNA sequence: TGCAGTGCTGACGAACCTGGACGCAGCGAGTATAGCAATCAGCCCCAGCATTTT.